Each of the 4 T cell receptor beta chains below was sequenced from the same sample in a study of preoperative IRX-2 immunotherapy in early breast cancer. The treatment is: preoperative locoregional IRX-2 cytokine immunotherapy. Only in-frame clones appear in the TCRdb table, and some are missing; sequencing was by immunoSEQ multiplex PCR. The sample carries about 98,000 clones, 86% recorded once. The source material was tumor tissue, sampled after IRX-2 immunotherapy. The origin of the receptors is a human donor with breast cancer.

The chain is built from TRBV30 and TRBJ1-4; D not resolved. Germline V lookup: CDR1 GTSNPN, CDR2 SVGIG (reference sequence). This CDR3 region has 15 residues. Between the trimmed V and J ends, which lost 8 bases and 4 bases, there was a span of 20 bases. DNA of the CDR3: TGTGCCGGGATGGGAGGAGGGCACAGTAATGAAAAACTGTTTTTT. This sequence encodes CAGMGGGHSNEKLFF.

The V call is TRBV28, the J call TRBJ1-4; 7 bases line up with TRBD1. CDR1 and CDR2 from the germline V gene are MDHEN and SYDVKM. V shed 5 bases, J shed 6 bases, and the junction held 9 bases outside the gene matches. The CDR3 contains 15 residues. CDR3 loop: CASSLRQGTDEKLFF. CDR3 nucleotides: TGTGCCAGCAGTCTAAGACAGGGAACCGATGAAAAACTGTTTTTT.

The chain employs TRBV10-2 and TRBJ2-2; the D is unclear. CDR3 length: 14 amino acids. Germline CDR1 reads WSHSY; CDR2 reads SAAADI. V lost 4 bases to trimming and J lost 4 bases, with 10 bases between them. As DNA, the CDR3 is TGCGCCAGCAGTGTAGTGAGATTCACCGGGGAGCTGTTTTTT. Translating it yields CASSVVRFTGELFF.

The J gene is TRBJ2-3, the V gene TRBV6-8, with D uncertain. The CDR3 runs 15 residues. The germline V gene has CDR1 MNHGY and CDR2 SAAAGT. Trimming took 5 bases from V and 1 from J, leaving 13 bases between them. DNA of the CDR3: TGTGCCAGCAGTCGCCGCCCCGACGGCACAGATACGCAGTATTTT. This codes for CASSRRPDGTDTQYF.